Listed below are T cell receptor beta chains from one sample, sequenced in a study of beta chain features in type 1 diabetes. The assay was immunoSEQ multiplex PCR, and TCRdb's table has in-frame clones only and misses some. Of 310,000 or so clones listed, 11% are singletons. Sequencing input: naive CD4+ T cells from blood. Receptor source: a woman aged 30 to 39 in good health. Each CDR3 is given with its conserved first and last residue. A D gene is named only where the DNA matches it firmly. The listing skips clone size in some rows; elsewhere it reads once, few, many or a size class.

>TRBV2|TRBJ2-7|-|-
CASSGPGASYEQYF
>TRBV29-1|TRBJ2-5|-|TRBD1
CSAGDRLREETQYF
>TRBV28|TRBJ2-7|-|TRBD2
CASSSLGAGDYEQYF
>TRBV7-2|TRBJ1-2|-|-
CASSEDKYGYTF
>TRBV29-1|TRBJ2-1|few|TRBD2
CSVEDLSGSSYNEQFF
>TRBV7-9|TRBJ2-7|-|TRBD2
CASSQRAGGGYEQYF
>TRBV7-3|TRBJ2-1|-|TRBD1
CASSWGGTGGGEQFF
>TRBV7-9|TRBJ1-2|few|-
CASSPRSGDDGYTF
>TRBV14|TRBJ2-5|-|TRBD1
CASSQDWDRGSETQYF
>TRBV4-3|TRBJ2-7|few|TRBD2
CASSQAKGSGRIEQYF
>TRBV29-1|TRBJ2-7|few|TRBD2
CSVEGLVTAEQYF
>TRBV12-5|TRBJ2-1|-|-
CASGVEVNEQFF
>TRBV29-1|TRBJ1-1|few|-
CSVARQMNTEAFF
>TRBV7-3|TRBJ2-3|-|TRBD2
CASSQPLAGGGDTQYF
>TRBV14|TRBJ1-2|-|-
CASSQTEYGYTF
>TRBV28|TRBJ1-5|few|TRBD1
CASSSSGTGNQPQHF
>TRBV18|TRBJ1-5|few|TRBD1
CASSPPGQGAAQPQHF
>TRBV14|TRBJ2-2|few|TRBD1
CASSLRTGGPGELFF
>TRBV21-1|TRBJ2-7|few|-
CASSKGGGRFNEQYF
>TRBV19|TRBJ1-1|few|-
CASRETVNTEAFF
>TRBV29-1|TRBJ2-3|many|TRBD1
CSVGTGPDTQYF
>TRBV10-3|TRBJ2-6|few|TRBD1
CAISRGPGANVLTF
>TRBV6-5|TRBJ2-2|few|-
CASIHSATGELFF
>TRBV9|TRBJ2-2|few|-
CASSVHAGGELFF
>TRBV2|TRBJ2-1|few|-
CASPRGGSYNEQFF
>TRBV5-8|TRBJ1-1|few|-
CASSLGEGKNTEAFF
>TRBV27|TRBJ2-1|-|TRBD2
CASRIPGLGSNEQFF
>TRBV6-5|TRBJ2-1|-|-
CASSPREYNEQFF
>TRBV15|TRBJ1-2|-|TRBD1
CATSRGGQGVRYGYTF
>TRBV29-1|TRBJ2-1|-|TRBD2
CSVDTHLSPPPAGEGYEQFF
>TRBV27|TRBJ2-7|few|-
CASRGQRANEQYF
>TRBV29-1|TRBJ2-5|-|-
CSVEARGQETQYF
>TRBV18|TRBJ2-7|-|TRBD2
CASSPGGGAPEQYF
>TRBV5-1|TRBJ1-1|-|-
CASSLTSDTEAFF
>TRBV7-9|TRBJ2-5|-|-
CASSLSETQYF
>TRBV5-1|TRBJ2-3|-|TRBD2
CASSQGTSGSTDTQYF
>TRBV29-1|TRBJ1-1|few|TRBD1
CSGRQGSNTEAFF
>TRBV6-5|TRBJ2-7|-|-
CASSDGGYEQYF
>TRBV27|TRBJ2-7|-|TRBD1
CASSTTGGLGEQYF
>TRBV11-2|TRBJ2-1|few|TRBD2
CASRKGAGGYNEQFF
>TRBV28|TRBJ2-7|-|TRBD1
CASSSAGEGQSYEQYF
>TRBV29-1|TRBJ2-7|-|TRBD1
CSAIGLGTVYEQYF
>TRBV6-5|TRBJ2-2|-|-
CASSYEAVNTGELFF
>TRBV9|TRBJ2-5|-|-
CASSVVGGKETQYF
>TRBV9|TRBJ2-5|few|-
CASSSGYRAETQYF
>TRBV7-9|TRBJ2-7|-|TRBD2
CASSLLAGGPNEQYF
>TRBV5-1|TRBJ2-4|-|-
CASSFGGAKNIQYF
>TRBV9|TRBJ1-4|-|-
CASSVGTLDEKLFF
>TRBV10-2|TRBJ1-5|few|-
CASSIDRLQPQHF
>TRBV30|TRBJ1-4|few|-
CAWREGHSTNEKLFF
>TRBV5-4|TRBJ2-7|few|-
CASSPGKGPHEQYF
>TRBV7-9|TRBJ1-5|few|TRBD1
CASSLASTGRYQPQHF
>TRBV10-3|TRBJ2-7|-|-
CAISELSYEQYF
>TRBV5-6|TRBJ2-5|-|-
CASSLYQGRVETQYF